This TCR beta chain was recorded in a study of T cells in narcolepsy. On the study more broadly: Healthy controls were enrolled alongside patients with narcolepsy type 1 or type 2.

Libraries were prepared by immunoSEQ multiplex PCR; TCRdb keeps only in-frame clonotypes and omits some of them. The sample lists about 18,000 clones; 70% to 90% were seen once. In the case of this clone: Its target is unknown.

Study-wide points: Autoreactive clone sequences were missing from some blood memory CD4+ repertoires.

Germline assignment: CDR1 SGHTA and CDR2 FQGNSA. The V gene lost 3 bases and the J gene lost 6 bases, with 17 bases spanning the gap. The CDR3 is 15 residues long. Source material: memory (CD45RA-) CD4+ T cells from blood. The sequence came from a human donor in good health. The chain combines TRBV7-2 with TRBJ1-2; a possible D gene is TRBD1 (5 bases). Here the CDR3 DNA reads TGTGCCAGCAGCTTCATTGGGGGAGGGATAGATGGCTACACCTTC. As protein: CASSFIGGGIDGYTF.